Listed here are 10 T cell receptor beta chains from one sample, sequenced in a study of T cell responses to AZD1222 COVID-19 vaccine (dated by TCRdb to about 2021). What the time point label conveys for this sample: about 28 days (+/-7) after the second vaccine dose. The library came from the immunoSEQ multiplex PCR assay. TCRdb took this table from immuneACCESS and kept in-frame rearrangements with V and J called. Such tables lack part of the clones; where checked against another copy, unresolved V genes explain under half of the gap, and the rest is unexplained. Here the sample has some 99,000 clones; around nine tenths occur a single time. Approximately 16% of the sample lies in the top ten. Material: peripheral blood, obtained 28 days after the second AZD1222 dose. These receptors were collected from an adult who received the AZD1222 COVID-19 vaccine.

The V gene is TRBV27, the J gene TRBJ1-1; TRBD1 might be the D (5 bases). Germline values: CDR1 MNHEY, CDR2 SMNVEV (reference sequence). The CDR3 sequence is 15 residues long. V lost 8 bases to trimming and J lost 0 bases, with 16 bases between them. The CDR3 nucleotides read TGTGCCAGCCGACGCGTGCTGGGGGTGAACACTGAAGCTTTCTTT. Protein product: CASRRVLGVNTEAFF.

The chain carries TRBV25-1 and TRBJ2-5, with TRBD2 matching 7 bases. The germline V gene encodes CDR1 MGHDK and CDR2 SYGVNS. The CDR3 is made up of 16 amino acids. V dropped 3 bases and J dropped 0; count of bases not matched to a gene: 7. The CDR3 loop reads CASSDLGGTHQETQYF. For the CDR3, the DNA is TGTGCCAGCAGTGATTTGGGGGGGACTCACCAAGAGACCCAGTACTTC.

V gene TRBV5-1 combines with J gene TRBJ2-7, with 8 bases that match TRBD1. The CDR3 is made up of 18 amino acids. V dropped 1 base and J dropped 2; count of bases not matched to a gene: 14. Germline CDR1 SGHRS, CDR2 YFSETQ. CDR3 bases: TGCGCCAGCAGCTTGAGCAGGACAGGGATGAGTTTGGCCTACGAGCAGTACTTC. Translating gives CASSLSRTGMSLAYEQYF.

This clone appeared once. This chain uses TRBV5-1 with TRBJ2-1, with D tentatively TRBD1 (6 bases). Germline-derived CDR1 and CDR2 are SGHRS and YFSETQ. Trimming shortened V by 4 bases and J by 13 bases, and 15 bases separated the two germline ends. The CDR3 consists of 12 residues. DNA for the CDR3: TGCGCCAGCAGCACCAACAGGGTGACTCAGTTCTTC. As protein: CASSTNRVTQFF.

This clone occurred once. The chain joins TRBV5-8 to TRBJ2-2; 7 bases are a match to TRBD2. The ends lost 0 bases at V and 5 bases at J; junction bases unmatched: 7. The CDR3 has 16 amino acids. The V gene's germline CDR1 is SGHTS and CDR2 YDEGEE. The CDR3 loop reads CASSLGRDYKTGELFF. CDR3 nucleotide sequence: TGTGCCAGCAGCTTGGGTAGGGACTACAAAACCGGGGAGCTGTTTTTT.

The chain links TRBV27 to TRBJ2-3; 13 nucleotides match TRBD2. The junction had 5 bases not matched to a gene; V was cut back by 6 bases and J by 5 bases. This CDR3 has 15 residues. Germline CDR1 MNHEY, CDR2 SMNVEV (reference sequence). The CDR3 sequence: CASSLLAGGGDTQYF. The CDR3 nucleotides are TGTGCCAGCAGCTTACTAGCGGGAGGGGGAGATACGCAGTATTTT.

V is TRBV6-5 and J is TRBJ1-3; weak D call: TRBD1 (6 bases). The CDR3 sequence is 15 residues long. CDR1 and CDR2 from the germline V gene are MNHEY and SVGAGI. V was trimmed by 5 bases and J by 2 bases, leaving 13 bases between them. The CDR3: CASSRTGRAGNTIYF. As DNA, the CDR3 is TGTGCCAGCAGTCGCACAGGGAGAGCTGGAAACACCATATATTTT.

This sequence joins TRBV28 and TRBJ1-2, with TRBD1 matching over 11 bases. CDR3 length: 12 residues. Germline CDR1 is MDHEN and CDR2 is SYDVKM. Unmatched junction bases numbered 2, after V lost 6 bases and J lost 8 bases. The CDR3 loop is CASRGQGAGYTF. The CDR3 nucleotides read TGTGCCAGCAGAGGACAGGGGGCGGGCTACACCTTC.

The chain is built from TRBV2 and TRBJ1-2, with D perhaps TRBD1 (5 bases). V was pared by 3 bases and J by 4 bases, with 15 bases between. CDR3 length: 15 amino acids. Germline V CDR1 and CDR2: SNHLY, FYNNEI. CDR3: CASSEIRSGPYGYTF. CDR3 nucleotides: TGTGCCAGCAGTGAGATCCGCTCAGGGCCCTATGGCTACACCTTC.

The chain joins TRBV11-2 to TRBJ2-6, with 7 bases identical to TRBD2. Germline-derived CDR1 and CDR2 are SGHAT and FQNNGV. V was pared by 1 base and J by 0 bases, with 9 bases of the junction left unmatched. The CDR3 totals 19 residues. The CDR3 DNA sequence: TGTGCCAGCAGCTTAGTGGCACTAGCGACCCACTCTGGGGCCAACGTCCTGACTTTC. As protein: CASSLVALATHSGANVLTF.